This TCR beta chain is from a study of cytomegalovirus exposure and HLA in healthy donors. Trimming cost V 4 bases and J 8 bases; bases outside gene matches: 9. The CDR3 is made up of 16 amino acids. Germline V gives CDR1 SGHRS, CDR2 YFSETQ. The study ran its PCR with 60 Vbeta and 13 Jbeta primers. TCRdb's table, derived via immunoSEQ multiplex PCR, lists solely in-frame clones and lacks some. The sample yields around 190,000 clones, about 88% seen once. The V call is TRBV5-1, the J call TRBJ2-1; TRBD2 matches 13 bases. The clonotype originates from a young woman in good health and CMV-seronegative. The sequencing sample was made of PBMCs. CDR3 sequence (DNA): TGCGCCAGCAGCGGAAAACTAGCGGGAGGGCCGGATGAGCAGTTCTTC. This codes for CASSGKLAGGPDEQFF.